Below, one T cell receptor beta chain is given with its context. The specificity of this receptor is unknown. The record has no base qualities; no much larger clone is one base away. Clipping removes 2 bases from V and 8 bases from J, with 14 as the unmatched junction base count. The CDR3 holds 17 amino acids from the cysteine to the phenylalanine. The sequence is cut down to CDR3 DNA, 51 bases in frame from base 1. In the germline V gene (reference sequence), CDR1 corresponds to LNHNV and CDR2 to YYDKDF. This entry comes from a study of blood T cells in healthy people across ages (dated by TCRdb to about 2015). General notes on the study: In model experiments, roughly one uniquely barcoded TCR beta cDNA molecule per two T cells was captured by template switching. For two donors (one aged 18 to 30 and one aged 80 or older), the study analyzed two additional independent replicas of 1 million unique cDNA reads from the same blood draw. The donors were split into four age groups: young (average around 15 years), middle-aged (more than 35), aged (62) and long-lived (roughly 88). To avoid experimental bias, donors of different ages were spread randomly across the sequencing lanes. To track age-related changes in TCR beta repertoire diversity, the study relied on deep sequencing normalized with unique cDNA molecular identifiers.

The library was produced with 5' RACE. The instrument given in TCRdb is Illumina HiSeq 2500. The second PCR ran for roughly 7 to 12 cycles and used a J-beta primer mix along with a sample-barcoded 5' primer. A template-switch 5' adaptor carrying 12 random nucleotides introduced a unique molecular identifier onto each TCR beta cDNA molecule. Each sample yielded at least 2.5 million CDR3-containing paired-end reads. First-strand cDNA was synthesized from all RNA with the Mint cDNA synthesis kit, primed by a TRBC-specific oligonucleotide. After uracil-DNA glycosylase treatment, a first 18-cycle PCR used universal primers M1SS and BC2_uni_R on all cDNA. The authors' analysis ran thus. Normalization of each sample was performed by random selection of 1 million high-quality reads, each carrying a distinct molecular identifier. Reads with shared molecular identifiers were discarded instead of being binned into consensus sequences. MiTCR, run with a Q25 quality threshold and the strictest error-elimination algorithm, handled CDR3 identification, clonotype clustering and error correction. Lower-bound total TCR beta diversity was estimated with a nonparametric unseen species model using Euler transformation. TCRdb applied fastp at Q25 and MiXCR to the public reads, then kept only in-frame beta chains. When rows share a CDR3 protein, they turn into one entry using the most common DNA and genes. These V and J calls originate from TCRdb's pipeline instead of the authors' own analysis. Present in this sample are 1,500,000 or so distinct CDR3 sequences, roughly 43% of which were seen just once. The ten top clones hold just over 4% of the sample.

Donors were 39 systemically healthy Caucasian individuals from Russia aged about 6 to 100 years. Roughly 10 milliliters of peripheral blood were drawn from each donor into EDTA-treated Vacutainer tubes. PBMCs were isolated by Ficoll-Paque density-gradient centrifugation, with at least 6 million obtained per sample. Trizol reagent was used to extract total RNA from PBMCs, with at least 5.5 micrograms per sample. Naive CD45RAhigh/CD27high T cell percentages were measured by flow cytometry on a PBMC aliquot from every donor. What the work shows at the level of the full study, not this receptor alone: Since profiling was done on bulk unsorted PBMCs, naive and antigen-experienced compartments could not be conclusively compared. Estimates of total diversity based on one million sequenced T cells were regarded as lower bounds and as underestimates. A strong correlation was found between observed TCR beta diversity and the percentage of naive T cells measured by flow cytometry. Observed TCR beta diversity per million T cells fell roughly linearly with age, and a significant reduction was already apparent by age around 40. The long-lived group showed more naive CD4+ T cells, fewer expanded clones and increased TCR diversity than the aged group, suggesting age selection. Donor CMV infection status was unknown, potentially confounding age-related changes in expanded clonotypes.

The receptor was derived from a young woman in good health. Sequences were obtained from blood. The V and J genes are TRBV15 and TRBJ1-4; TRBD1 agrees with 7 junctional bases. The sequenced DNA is TGTGCCACCAGCAGAATCGCCTACAGGGGTTGGGGAGAAAAACTGTTTTTT. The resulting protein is CATSRIAYRGWGEKLFF.